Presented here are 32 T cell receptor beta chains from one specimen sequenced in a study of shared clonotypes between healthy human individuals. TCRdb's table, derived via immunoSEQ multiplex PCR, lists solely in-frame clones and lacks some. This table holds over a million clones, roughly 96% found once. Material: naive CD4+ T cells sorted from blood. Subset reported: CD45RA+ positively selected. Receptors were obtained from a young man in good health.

CDR3 sequence: CASSLQRGQRPGEQYF. The CDR3 DNA follows: TGTGCCAGCAGCTTACAACGGGGGCAGCGCCCCGGCGAGCAGTACTTC. This chain joins TRBV11-2 and TRBJ2-7; perhaps D is TRBD1 or TRBD2 (6 bases each). CDR1 SGHAT and CDR2 FQNNGV come from the germline V gene. The CDR3 has 16 residues. Trimming pared 2 bases from V and 6 bases from J, leaving 20 bases between.

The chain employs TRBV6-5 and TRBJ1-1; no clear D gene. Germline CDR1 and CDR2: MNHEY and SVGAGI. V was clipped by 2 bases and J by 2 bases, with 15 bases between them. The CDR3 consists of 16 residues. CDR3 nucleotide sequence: TGTGCCAGCAGTTACCTGGGTCAAGGGAGCAACACTGAAGCTTTCTTT. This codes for CASSYLGQGSNTEAFF.

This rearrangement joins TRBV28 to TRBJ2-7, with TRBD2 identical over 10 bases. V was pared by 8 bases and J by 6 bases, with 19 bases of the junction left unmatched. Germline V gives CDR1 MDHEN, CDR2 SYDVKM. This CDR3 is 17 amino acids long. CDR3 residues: CASLSLGAGGPLSEQYF. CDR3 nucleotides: TGTGCCAGCCTTTCCTTAGGAGCGGGAGGGCCGCTGAGCGAGCAGTACTTC. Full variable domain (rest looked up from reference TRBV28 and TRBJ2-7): DVKVTQSSRYLVKRTGEKVFLECVQDMDHENMFWYRQDPGLGLRLIYFSYDVKMKEKGDIPEGYSVSREKKERFSLILESASTNQTSMYLCASLSLGAGGPLSEQYFGPGTRLTVT.

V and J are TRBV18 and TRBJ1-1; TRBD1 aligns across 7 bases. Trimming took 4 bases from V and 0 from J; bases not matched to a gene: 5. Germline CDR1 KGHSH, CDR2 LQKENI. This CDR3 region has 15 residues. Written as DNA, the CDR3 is TGTGCCAGCTCACAGGGACAGAGAATGAACACTGAAGCTTTCTTT. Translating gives CASSQGQRMNTEAFF.

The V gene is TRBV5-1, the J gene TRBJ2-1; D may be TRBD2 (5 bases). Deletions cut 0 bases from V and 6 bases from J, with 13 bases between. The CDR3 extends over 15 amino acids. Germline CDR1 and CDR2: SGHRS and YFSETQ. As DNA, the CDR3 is TGCGCCAGCAGCTTGGCCGGGGTTGGTTTCAATGAGCAGTTCTTC. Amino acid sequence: CASSLAGVGFNEQFF.

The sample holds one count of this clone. CDR3 nucleotides: TGTGCCAGTAGTTTGAACAGGGGTTCCTACAATGAGCAGTTCTTC. Its translation is CASSLNRGSYNEQFF. The chain is built from TRBV19 and TRBJ2-1; TRBD1 aligns across 7 bases. CDR1 is LNHDA and CDR2 is SQIVND in the germline V gene (reference sequence). This CDR3 has 15 residues. V was pared by 5 bases and J by 1 base, with 5 bases of the junction left unmatched.

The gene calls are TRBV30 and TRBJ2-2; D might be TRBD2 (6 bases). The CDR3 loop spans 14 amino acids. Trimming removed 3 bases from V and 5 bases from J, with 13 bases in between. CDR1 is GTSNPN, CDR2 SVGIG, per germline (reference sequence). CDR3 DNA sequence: TGTGCCTGGAGGAGCGGGCTGTATACCGGGGAGCTGTTTTTT. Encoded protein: CAWRSGLYTGELFF.

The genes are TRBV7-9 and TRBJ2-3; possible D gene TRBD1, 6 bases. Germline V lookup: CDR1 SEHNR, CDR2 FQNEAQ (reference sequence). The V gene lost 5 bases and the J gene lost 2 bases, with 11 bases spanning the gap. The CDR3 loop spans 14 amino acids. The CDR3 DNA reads TGTGCCAGCAGCCCTCGGGACACCACAGATACGCAGTATTTT. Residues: CASSPRDTTDTQYF. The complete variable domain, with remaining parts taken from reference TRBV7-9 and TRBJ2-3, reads DTGVSQNPRHKITKRGQNVTFRCDPISEHNRLYWYRQTLGQGPEFLTYFQNEAQLEKSRLLSDRFSAERPKGSFSTLEIQRTEQGDSAMYLCASSPRDTTDTQYFGPGTRLTVL.

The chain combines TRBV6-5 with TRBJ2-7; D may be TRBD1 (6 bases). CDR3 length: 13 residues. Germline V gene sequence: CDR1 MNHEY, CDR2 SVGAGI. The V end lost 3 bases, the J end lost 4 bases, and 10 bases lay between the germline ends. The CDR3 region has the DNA TGTGCCAGCAGTTATGAGGGGGAATACGAGCAGTACTTC. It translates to CASSYEGEYEQYF.

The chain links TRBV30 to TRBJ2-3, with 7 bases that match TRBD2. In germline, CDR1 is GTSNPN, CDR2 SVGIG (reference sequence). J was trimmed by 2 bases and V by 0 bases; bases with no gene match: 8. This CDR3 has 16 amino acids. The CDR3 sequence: CAWSVRLLAVTDTQYF. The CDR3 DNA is TGTGCCTGGAGTGTACGTCTCCTAGCGGTCACAGATACGCAGTATTTT.

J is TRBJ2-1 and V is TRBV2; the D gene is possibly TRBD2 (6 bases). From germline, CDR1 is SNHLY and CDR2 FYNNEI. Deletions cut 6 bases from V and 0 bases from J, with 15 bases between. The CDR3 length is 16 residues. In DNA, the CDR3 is TGTGCCAGCAGCCTGGGACTTCAGCGCTCCTACAATGAGCAGTTCTTC. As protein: CASSLGLQRSYNEQFF.

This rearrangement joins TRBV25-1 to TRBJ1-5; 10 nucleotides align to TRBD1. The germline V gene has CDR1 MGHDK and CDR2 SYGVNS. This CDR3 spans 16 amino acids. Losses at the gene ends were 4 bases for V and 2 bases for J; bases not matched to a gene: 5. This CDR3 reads CASSGPGTGGNQPQHF. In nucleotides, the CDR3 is TGTGCCAGCAGTGGGCCGGGGACAGGGGGCAATCAGCCCCAGCATTTT.

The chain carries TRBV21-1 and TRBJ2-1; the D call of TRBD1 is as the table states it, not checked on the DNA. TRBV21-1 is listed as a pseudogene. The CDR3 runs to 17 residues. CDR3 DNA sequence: TGTGCCAGCAGCGAAAGAACAGGGGGCTCGAGATTGGGTGAGCAGTTCTTC. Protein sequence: CASSERTGGSRLGEQFF.

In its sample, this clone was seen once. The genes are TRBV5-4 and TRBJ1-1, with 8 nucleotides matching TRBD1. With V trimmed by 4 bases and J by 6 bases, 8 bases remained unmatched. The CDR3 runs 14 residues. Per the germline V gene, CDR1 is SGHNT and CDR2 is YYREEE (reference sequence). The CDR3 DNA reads TGTGCCAGCAGCCCCCCGGGACAGGTCGCTGAAGCTTTCTTT. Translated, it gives CASSPPGQVAEAFF.

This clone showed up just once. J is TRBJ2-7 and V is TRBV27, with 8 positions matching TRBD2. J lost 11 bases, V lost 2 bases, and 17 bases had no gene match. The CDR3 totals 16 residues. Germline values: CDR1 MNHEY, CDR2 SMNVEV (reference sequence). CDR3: CASSLTSGTSRRGKYF. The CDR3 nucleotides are TGTGCCAGCAGTTTAACCTCCGGGACTAGTCGGCGGGGGAAGTACTTC.

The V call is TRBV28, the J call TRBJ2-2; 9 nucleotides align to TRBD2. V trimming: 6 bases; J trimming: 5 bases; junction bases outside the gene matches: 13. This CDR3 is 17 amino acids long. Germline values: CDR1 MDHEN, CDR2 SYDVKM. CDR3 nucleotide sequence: TGTGCCAGCAGACTCCGTCCGGGCGGGAGGGGGACCGGGGAGCTGTTTTTT. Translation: CASRLRPGGRGTGELFF.

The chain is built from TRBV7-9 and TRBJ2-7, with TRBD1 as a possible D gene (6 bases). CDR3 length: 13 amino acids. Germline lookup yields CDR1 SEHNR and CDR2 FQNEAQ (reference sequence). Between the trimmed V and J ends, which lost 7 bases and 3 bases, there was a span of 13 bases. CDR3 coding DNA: TGTGCCAGCACCCGGGGACAACACTACGAGCAGTACTTC. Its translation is CASTRGQHYEQYF.

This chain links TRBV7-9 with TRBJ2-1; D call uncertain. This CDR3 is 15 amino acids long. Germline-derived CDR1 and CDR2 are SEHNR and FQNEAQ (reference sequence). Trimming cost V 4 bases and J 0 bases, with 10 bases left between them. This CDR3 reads CASSSYSFSYNEQFF. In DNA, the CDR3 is TGTGCCAGCAGCTCCTACTCTTTCTCCTACAATGAGCAGTTCTTC.

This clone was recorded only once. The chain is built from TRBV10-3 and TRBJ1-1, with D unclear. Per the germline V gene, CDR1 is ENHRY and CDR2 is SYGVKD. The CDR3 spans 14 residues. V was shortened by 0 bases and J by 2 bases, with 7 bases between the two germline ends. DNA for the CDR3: TGTGCCATCAGTGAGTCTCAGATTAACACTGAAGCTTTCTTT. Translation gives CAISESQINTEAFF.

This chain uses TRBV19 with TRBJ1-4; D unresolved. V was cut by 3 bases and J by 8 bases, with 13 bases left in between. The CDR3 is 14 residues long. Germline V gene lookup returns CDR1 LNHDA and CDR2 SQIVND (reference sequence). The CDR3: CASSINRAEEKLFF. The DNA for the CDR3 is TGTGCCAGTAGTATCAACCGGGCGGAGGAAAAACTGTTTTTT.

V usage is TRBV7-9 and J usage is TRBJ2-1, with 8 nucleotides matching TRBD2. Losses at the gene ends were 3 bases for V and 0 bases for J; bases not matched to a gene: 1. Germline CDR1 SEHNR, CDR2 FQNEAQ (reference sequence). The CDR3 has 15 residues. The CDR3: CASSLSGGSYNEQFF. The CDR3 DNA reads TGTGCCAGCAGCTTGAGCGGGGGCTCCTACAATGAGCAGTTCTTC.

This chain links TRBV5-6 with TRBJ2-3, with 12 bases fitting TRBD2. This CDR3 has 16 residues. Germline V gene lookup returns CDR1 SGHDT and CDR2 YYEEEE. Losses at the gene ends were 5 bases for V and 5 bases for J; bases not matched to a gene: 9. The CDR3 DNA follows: TGTGCCAGCAGAGCCCGGACTAGCGGGAATTTAGATACGCAGTATTTT. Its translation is CASRARTSGNLDTQYF. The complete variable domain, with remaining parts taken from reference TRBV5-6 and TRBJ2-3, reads DAGVTQSPTHLIKTRGQQVTLRCSPKSGHDTVSWYQQALGQGPQFIFQYYEEEERQRGNFPDRFSGHQFPNYSSELNVNALLLGDSALYLCASRARTSGNLDTQYFGPGTRLTVL.

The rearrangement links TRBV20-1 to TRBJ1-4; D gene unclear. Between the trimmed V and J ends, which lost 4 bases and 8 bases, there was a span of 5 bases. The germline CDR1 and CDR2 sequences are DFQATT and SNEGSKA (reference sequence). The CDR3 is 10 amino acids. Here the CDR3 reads CSANREKLFF. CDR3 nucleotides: TGCAGTGCTAATAGGGAAAAACTGTTTTTT.

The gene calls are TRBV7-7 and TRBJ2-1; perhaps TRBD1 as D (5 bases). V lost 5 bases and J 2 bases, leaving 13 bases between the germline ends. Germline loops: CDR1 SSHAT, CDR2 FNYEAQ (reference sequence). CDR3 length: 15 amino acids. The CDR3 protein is CASSRQTAPYNEQFF. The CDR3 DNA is TGTGCCAGCAGCAGACAGACAGCCCCCTACAATGAGCAGTTCTTC.

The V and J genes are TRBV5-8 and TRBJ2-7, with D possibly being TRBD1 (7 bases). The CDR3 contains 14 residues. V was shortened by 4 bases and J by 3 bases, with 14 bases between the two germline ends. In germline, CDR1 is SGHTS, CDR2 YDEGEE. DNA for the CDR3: TGTGCCAGCAGCGTCCCAGGGGGGTACTACGAGCAGTACTTC. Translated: CASSVPGGYYEQYF.

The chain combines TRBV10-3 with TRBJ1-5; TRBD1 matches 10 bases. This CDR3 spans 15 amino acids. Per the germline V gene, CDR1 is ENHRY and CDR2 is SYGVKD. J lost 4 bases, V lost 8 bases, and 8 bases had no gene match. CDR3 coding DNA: TGTGCCATCGGACCCGACAGGGGGCGTAATCAGCCCCAGCATTTT. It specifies CAIGPDRGRNQPQHF.

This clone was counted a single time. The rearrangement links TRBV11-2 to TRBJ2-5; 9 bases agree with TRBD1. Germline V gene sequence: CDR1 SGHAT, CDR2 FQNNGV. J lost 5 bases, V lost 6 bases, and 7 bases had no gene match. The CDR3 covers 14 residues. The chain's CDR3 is CASRITGGGETQYF. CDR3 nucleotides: TGTGCCAGCAGGATTACAGGGGGCGGGGAGACCCAGTACTTC.

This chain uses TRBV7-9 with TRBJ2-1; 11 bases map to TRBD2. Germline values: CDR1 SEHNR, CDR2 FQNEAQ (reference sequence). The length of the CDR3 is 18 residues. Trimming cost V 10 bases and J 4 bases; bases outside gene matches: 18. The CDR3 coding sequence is TGTGCCACTACGGACCCAGCTACTAGCGGGAGAACGTACAATGAGCAGTTCTTC. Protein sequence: CATTDPATSGRTYNEQFF.

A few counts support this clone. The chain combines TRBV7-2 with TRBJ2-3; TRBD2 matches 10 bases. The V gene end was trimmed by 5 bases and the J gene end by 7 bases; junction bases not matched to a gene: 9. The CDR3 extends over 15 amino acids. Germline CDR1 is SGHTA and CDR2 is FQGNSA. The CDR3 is CASSVQRGGRNTQYF. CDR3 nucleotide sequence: TGTGCCAGCAGCGTACAGCGGGGGGGAAGGAATACGCAGTATTTT.

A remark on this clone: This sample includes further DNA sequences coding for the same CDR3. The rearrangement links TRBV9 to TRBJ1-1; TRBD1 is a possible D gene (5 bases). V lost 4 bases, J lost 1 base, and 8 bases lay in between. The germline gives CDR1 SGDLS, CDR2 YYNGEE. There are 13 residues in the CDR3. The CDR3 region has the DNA TGTGCCAGCAGCCCGGGGGGGAACACTGAAGCTTTCTTT. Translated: CASSPGGNTEAFF. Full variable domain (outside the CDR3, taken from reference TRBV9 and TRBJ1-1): DSGVTQTPKHLITATGQRVTLRCSPRSGDLSVYWYQQSLDQGLQFLIQYYNGEERAKGNILERFSAQQFPDLHSELNLSSLELGDSALYFCASSPGGNTEAFFGQGTRLTVV.

This chain's CDR3 is CASSLLPPLLSQGGAFF. The CDR3 DNA reads as TGTGCCAGCAGCTTACTCCCCCCCCTCCTTTCTCAAGGAGGAGCTTTCTTT. The chain uses TRBV7-2 and TRBJ1-1; the D is unclear. Per germline, CDR1 SGHTA and CDR2 FQGNSA. V lost 2 bases to trimming and J lost 10 bases, with 26 bases between them. This CDR3 region has 17 residues.

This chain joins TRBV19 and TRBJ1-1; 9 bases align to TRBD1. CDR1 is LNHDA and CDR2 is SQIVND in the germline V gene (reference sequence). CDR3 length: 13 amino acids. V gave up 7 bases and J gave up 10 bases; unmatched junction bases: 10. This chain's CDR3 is CASTHRGPYGAFF. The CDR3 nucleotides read TGTGCCAGTACCCACAGGGGGCCATACGGAGCTTTCTTT. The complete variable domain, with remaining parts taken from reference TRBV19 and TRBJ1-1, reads DGGITQSPKYLFRKEGQNVTLSCEQNLNHDAMYWYRQDPGQGLRLIYYSQIVNDFQKGDIAEGYSVSREKKESFPLTVTSAQKNPTAFYLCASTHRGPYGAFFGQGTRLTVV.